The entry that follows covers one T cell receptor beta chain sequence. What it recognizes is unknown. CDR3 length equals 14 residues. Germline lookup yields CDR1 SEHNR and CDR2 FQNEAQ (reference sequence). Trimming cost V 3 bases and J 4 bases, with 7 bases left between them. These data belong to a study of CD8 T cells in ankylosing spondylitis. Notes on the study in general: There was a TCR beta motif, made of several highly homologous variants, that appeared characteristic of ankylosing spondylitis blood. Reports say disease-linked clones showed up significantly more in matched ankylosing spondylitis synovial fluid. Earlier studies detected some motif variants in reactive arthritis synovial fluid and blood. Disease-linked clones had a CD8+ phenotype and relatively low frequency in peripheral blood.

The TCR beta libraries were generated through quantitative 5'-RACE incorporating molecular barcodes. MiXCR was run by TCRdb on the 5' RACE reads, yielding one entry per CDR3 protein. The sample yields roughly 350,000 distinct CDR3 sequences, 7% to 9% seen once. This clonotype was sampled from a male donor with ankylosing spondylitis. Source material: blood, either unsorted or a sorted T cell fraction (not recorded which). V usage is TRBV7-9 and J usage is TRBJ2-6; D is unresolved. The CDR3 is CASSFESGANVLTF. Here the CDR3 DNA reads TGTGCCAGCAGCTTCGAATCCGGGGCCAACGTCCTGACTTTC.